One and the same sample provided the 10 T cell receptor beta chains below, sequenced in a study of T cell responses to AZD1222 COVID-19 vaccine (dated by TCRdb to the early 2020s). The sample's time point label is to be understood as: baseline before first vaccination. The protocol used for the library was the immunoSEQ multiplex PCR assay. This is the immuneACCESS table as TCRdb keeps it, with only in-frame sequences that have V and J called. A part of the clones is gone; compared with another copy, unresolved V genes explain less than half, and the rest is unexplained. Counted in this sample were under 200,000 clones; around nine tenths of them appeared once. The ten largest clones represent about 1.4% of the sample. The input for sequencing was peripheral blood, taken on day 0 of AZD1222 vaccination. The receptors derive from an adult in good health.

CDR3: CASKTGSRNTEAFF. CDR3 nucleotides: TGTGCCAGCAAAACAGGGAGTAGGAACACTGAAGCTTTCTTT. The chain employs TRBV6-5 and TRBJ1-1; maybe TRBD1 (6 bases). The CDR3 is 14 residues long. V lost 7 bases and J lost 1, with 13 bases in between. Per the germline V gene, CDR1 is MNHEY and CDR2 is SVGAGI.

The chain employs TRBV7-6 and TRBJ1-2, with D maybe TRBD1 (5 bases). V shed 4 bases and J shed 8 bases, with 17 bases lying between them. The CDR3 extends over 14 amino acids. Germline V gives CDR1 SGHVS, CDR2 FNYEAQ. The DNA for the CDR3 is TGTGCCAGCAGCTCCGTTGGGACCGCTAGAGGCTACACCTTC. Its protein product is CASSSVGTARGYTF.

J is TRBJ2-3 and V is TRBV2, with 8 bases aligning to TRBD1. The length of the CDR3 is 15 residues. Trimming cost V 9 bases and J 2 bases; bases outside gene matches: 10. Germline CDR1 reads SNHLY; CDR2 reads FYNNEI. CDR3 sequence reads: CASPYRGANTDTQYF. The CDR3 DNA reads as TGTGCCAGTCCCTACAGGGGGGCCAACACAGATACGCAGTATTTT.

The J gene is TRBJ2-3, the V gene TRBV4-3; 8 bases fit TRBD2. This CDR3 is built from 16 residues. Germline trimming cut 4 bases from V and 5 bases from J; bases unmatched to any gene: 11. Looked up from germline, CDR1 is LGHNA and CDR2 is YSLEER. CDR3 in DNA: TGCGCCAGCAGCCCTTCGGGTAGCGGGGTACGAGATACGCAGTATTTT. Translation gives CASSPSGSGVRDTQYF.

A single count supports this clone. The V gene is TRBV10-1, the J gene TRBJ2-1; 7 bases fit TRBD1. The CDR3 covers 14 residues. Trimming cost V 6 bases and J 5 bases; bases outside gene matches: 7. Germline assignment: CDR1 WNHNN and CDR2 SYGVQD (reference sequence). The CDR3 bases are TGCGCCAGCAGGGAAGGGGGCTTCCACAATGAGCAGTTCTTC. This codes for CASREGGFHNEQFF.

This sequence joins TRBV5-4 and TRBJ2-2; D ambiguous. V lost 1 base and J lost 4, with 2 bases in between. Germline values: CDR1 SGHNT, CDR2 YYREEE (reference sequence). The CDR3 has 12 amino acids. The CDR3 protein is CASSLPTGELFF. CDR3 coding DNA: TGTGCCAGCAGCTTGCCCACCGGGGAGCTGTTTTTT.

CDR3 protein: CAITSLNTEAFF. The CDR3 DNA reads as TGTGCCATCACCAGCTTGAACACTGAAGCTTTCTTT. This chain joins TRBV10-3 and TRBJ1-1; D is undetermined. The V gene's germline CDR1 is ENHRY and CDR2 SYGVKD. Trimming cost V 7 bases and J 0 bases, with 6 bases left between them. CDR3 length equals 12 residues.

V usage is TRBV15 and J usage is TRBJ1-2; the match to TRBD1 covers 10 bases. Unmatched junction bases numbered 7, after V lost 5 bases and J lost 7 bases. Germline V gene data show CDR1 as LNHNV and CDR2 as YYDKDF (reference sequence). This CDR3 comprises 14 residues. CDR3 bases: TGTGCCACCAGCGAGGGACAGGGGATGGGTGGCTACACCTTC. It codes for CATSEGQGMGGYTF.

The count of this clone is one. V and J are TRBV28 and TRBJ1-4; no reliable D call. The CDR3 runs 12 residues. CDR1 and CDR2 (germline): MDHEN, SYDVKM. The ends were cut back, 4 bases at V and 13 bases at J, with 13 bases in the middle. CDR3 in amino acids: CASSSNPVALFF. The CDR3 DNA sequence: TGTGCCAGCAGTTCGAACCCGGTGGCACTGTTTTTT.

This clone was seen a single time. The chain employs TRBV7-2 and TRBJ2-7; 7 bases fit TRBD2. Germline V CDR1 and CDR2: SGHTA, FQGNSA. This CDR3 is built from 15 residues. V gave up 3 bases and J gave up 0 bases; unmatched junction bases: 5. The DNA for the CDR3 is TGTGCCAGCAGCTTTGGCGGGGGTCTCTCCTACGAGCAGTACTTC. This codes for CASSFGGGLSYEQYF.